This TCR beta chain emerged from a study of cytomegalovirus exposure and HLA in healthy donors. Per germline, CDR1 SGHNT and CDR2 YYREEE (reference sequence). The CDR3 loop spans 14 amino acids. Trimming cost V 1 base and J 2 bases, with 9 bases left between them. These donors were members of the 120-subject validation cohort, a group separate from the approximately 620-subject first cohort. The method was immunoSEQ multiplex PCR; TCRdb's version includes in-frame clones alone and lacks a portion of them. Here the sample spans about 140,000 clones, approximately 84% being singletons. This clonotype was obtained from a woman between 25 and 40 years old in good health and CMV-seronegative. Sequenced: PBMCs. The chain couples TRBV5-4 to TRBJ1-2, with D possibly being TRBD1 (6 bases). DNA for the CDR3: TGTGCCAGCAGCTTGACAGGGTTGAACTATGGCTACACCTTC. This encodes CASSLTGLNYGYTF.